A selection of T cell receptor beta chains follows, all from one sample in a study of OX40 agonist ivuxolimab in advanced cancers. The protocol was immunoSEQ multiplex PCR, while the TCRdb copy is restricted to in-frame clones and leaves out a portion. The sample consists of some 54,000 clones, 60% to 80% of them appearing once. The sequences come from CD4+ or CD8+ T cells sorted from blood, collected in a trial of the OX40 agonist ivuxolimab. All receptors come from an adult with an advanced solid tumor such as melanoma, head and neck, liver or kidney cancer. The CDR3 runs from the conserved cysteine through the conserved F or W. Each record gives: D gene, J gene, V gene, clone size, CDR3 DNA, CDR3 protein. D genes are given only for firm matches. Clone size is not always given. Where it is, it says once, few, many or a class for expanded clones.

>TRBD2|TRBJ2-7|TRBV11-2|once
TGTGCCAGCAGCCAAGTCCCTAGCGGGACTTCCGAGCAGTACTTC
CASSQVPSGTSEQYF
>TRBD1|TRBJ1-3|TRBV5-6|NA
TGTGCCAGCAGCTTTGGGGACAGCCGTCGAAACGCCATATATTTT
CASSFGDSRRNAIYF
>NA|TRBJ2-2|TRBV19|NA
TGTGCCAGTAGTCCGTCGTCCAGGGGGAGGACCGGGGAGCTGTTTTTT
CASSPSSRGRTGELFF
>NA|TRBJ2-2|TRBV5-1|NA
TGCGCCAGCAGCTTACCCCACAACACCGGGGAGCTGTTTTTT
CASSLPHNTGELFF
>NA|TRBJ2-5|TRBV7-6|NA
TGTGCCAGCAGCCTGCCCCAAGAGACCCAGTACTTC
CASSLPQETQYF
>NA|TRBJ1-2|TRBV10-1|NA
TGCGCCAGCAGTGAGTCCGGGAACTATGGCTACACCTTC
CASSESGNYGYTF
>NA|TRBJ1-5|TRBV19|NA
TGTGCCAGTAGTATTGCCGGATATAGCAATCAGCCCCAGCATTTT
CASSIAGYSNQPQHF
>NA|TRBJ2-2|TRBV29-1|few
TGCAGCGCGGCTCCACAGGGCGGCGGGGAGCTGTTTTTT
CSAAPQGGGELFF
>TRBD2|TRBJ2-5|TRBV18|NA
TGTGCCAGCTCATCGTCAGCGGGAGATGACCAAGAGACCCAGTACTTC
CASSSSAGDDQETQYF
>NA|TRBJ2-4|TRBV7-8|NA
TGTGCCAGCAGCCCCCAGGGAACGGCCAAAAACATTCAGTACTTC
CASSPQGTAKNIQYF
>TRBD2|TRBJ2-7|TRBV9|few
TGTGCCAGCAGCGTGGGCCTAGCGGACCACTACGAGCAGTACTTC
CASSVGLADHYEQYF
>NA|TRBJ1-2|TRBV28|NA
TGTGCCAGCGGAGATGGCTACACCTTC
CASGDGYTF
>NA|TRBJ2-3|TRBV18|NA
TGTGCCAGCTCACCGACAGATACGCAGTATTTT
CASSPTDTQYF
>NA|TRBJ2-6|TRBV27|NA
TGTGCCAGCAGACAGGGAGGAAGGCGTGGGGCCAACGTCCTGACTTTC
CASRQGGRRGANVLTF
>NA|TRBJ1-6|TRBV27|once
TGTGCCAGCAGTCCCCCCTGGGGGTTTAACTCACCCCTCCACTTT
CASSPPWGFNSPLHF
>TRBD2|TRBJ2-7|TRBV28|NA
TGTGCCAGCAGTCTACACGGGACTAGCTCGTCTCCAAAGCAGTACTTC
CASSLHGTSSSPKQYF
>NA|TRBJ2-4|TRBV9|few
TGTGCCAGCAGCGTAGGGGACCAGCACGTCAAAAACATTCAGTACTTC
CASSVGDQHVKNIQYF
>TRBD1|TRBJ2-3|TRBV11-2|few
TGTGCCAGCAGCTTAGTGGGGACAGACACAGATACGCAGTATTTT
CASSLVGTDTDTQYF
>NA|TRBJ1-2|TRBV6-5|NA
TGTGCCAGCAGTTACGGGGGAAATGGCTACACCTTC
CASSYGGNGYTF
>TRBD1|TRBJ1-2|TRBV2|once
TGTGCCAGCAGTGAAGGACAGGGGATTCGGGGCTACACCTTC
CASSEGQGIRGYTF
>NA|TRBJ1-1|TRBV2|NA
TGTGCCAGCAGTGACTGGAAACAACGGGGGGACACTGAAGCTTTCTTT
CASSDWKQRGDTEAFF
>TRBD1|TRBJ1-4|TRBV19|NA
TGTGCCAGTAGGACAGGGGGCATGTCTAATGAAAAACTGTTTTTT
CASRTGGMSNEKLFF
>NA|TRBJ2-7|TRBV5-1|NA
TGCGCCAGCAGCTTAATTGAGGCCTACGAGCAGTACTTC
CASSLIEAYEQYF
>NA|TRBJ2-7|TRBV7-2|NA
TGTGCCAGCAGCTTAGTAGCAACAGACTCCGCCGAGCAGTACTTC
CASSLVATDSAEQYF
>TRBD1|TRBJ1-2|TRBV11-2|NA
TGTGCCAGCAGCTCGCTTCGGACAGGGGATAATGATGGCTACACCTTC
CASSSLRTGDNDGYTF
>NA|TRBJ1-1|TRBV4-1|NA
TGCGCCAGCAGCCAGCGGGGAGACACTGAAGCTTTCTTT
CASSQRGDTEAFF
>NA|TRBJ2-5|TRBV11-2|NA
TGTGCCAGCAGCTCCCCAGGTCTTGTAATACAAGAGACCCAGTACTTC
CASSSPGLVIQETQYF